The entry below describes one TCR beta chain. Its antigen is currently not known. The input lacks base qualities; no much larger clone sits a single base away. The data derive from a study of T cell changes during pregnancy in multiple sclerosis (dated by TCRdb to about 2019). General notes on the study: Changes in the T cell repertoire over the course of pregnancy were examined in this study in women with multiple sclerosis.

Ends trimmed: V by 8 bases, J by 6 bases; bases unmatched to a gene: 12. The germline V gene specifies MDHEN as CDR1 and SYDVKM as CDR2. The cysteine opens and the phenylalanine closes a CDR3 of 15 amino acids. The kept DNA is CDR3 alone, 45 bases in frame from the first base. Library generation was performed with the immunoSEQ multiplex PCR assay. Held by TCRdb, this immuneACCESS table contains in-frame sequences only and omits some clones. Under half of the omission traces to an unresolved V gene where checked; the cause of the rest is unknown. This sample comprises about 48,000 clones, 85% to 95% of them detected only once. Around 0.9% of the sample is held by the ten biggest clonotypes.

The specimen comprised CD4+ T cells from peripheral blood mononuclear cells, sampled in the second trimester of pregnancy. Recombination connected TRBV28 to TRBJ2-1; 8 of the junction bases match TRBD2. This clonotype was sampled from a female donor in good health, enrolled as a control in a pregnancy study. CDR3 loop: CASGVGGGPGNEQFF. DNA sequence: TGTGCCAGCGGTGTCGGGGGGGGGCCCGGCAATGAGCAGTTCTTC.